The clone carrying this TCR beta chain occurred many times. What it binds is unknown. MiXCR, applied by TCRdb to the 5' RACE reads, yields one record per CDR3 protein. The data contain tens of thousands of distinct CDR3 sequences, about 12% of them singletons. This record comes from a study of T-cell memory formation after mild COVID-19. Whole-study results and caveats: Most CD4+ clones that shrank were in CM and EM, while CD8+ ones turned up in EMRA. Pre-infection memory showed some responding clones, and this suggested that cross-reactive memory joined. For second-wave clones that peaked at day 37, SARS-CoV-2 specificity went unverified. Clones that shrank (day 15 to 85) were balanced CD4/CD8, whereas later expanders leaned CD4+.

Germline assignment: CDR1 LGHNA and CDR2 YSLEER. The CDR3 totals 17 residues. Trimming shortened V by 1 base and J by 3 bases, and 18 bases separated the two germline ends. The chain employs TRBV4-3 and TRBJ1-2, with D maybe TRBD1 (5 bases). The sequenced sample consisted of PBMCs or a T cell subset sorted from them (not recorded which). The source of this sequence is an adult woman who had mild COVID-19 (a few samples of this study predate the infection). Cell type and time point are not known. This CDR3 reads CASSQVTKGLGDYGYTF. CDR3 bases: TGCGCCAGCAGCCAAGTGACAAAGGGGCTGGGTGACTATGGCTACACCTTC.